This is a list of T cell receptor beta chains from one sample in a study of monozygotic twins with inflammatory bowel disease. TCRdb reprocessed the 5' RACE reads; each CDR3 protein has one entry and no DNA is given. This table lists 310,000 or so distinct CDR3 sequences. The material sequenced was blood. These receptors all come from a human donor with ulcerative colitis or Crohn's disease, or a healthy co-twin of an affected twin (not recorded which). Each CDR3 is given with its conserved first and last residue. Each record gives: V gene, J gene, CDR3 protein.

TRBV5-1	TRBJ1-6	CASSSGRVYNSPLHF
TRBV20-1	TRBJ1-2	CSGDSLYYGYTF
TRBV18	TRBJ2-1	CASSPRLADSYNEQFF
TRBV12-3/TRBV12-4	TRBJ2-6	CASSAGQALGF
TRBV5-1	TRBJ2-1	CASSTLAGVYVLEQFF
TRBV29-1	TRBJ2-7	CSVEVDASYEQYF
TRBV20-1	TRBJ1-6	CSARVRTDSPLHF
TRBV20-1	TRBJ2-3	CSARQADSTDTQYF
TRBV12-3/TRBV12-4	TRBJ1-6	CASSPRGDLRAPLHF
TRBV10-3	TRBJ1-5	CAISGTGVDQPQHF
TRBV30	TRBJ2-3	CAATRLAGVSDTQYF
TRBV12-3/TRBV12-4	TRBJ2-1	CAKQRAESYNEQFF
TRBV2	TRBJ2-3	CASSDASGADTDTQYF
TRBV5-1	TRBJ1-1	CASSREQGRTEAFF
TRBV4-3	TRBJ2-2	CASSQDEASGGRAGELFF
TRBV27	TRBJ1-1	CASSLNRDYNSEAFF
TRBV7-2	TRBJ2-5	CASSEGGGGKETQYF
TRBV6-2/TRBV6-3	TRBJ2-6	CASQLSGANVLTF
TRBV28	TRBJ1-2	CASSSPRDSGPLGGYTF
TRBV20-1	TRBJ1-1	CSARDLGPWDTEAFF
TRBV18	TRBJ1-1	CASSDTGANTEAFF
TRBV30	TRBJ2-6	CAWRDEASSGANVLTF
TRBV12-3/TRBV12-4	TRBJ1-2	CASSHVLGGYYGYTF
TRBV12-3/TRBV12-4	TRBJ2-1	CASSLSGGYYNEQFF
TRBV7-9	TRBJ1-2	CASSYGTGVNYGYTF
TRBV5-6	TRBJ2-3	CASSPGPRRLTDTQYF
TRBV4-3	TRBJ1-2	CASSQEFGAYYGYTF
TRBV7-7	TRBJ2-2	CASSRGLTATEELFF
TRBV7-8	TRBJ2-1	CASSSRGLAGQSSYNEQFF
TRBV27	TRBJ1-1	CASWTARNTEAFF
TRBV2	TRBJ2-1	CASSNMNWDRLEFF
TRBV20-1	TRBJ2-5	CSASGLEGGLEETQYF